This TCR beta chain was documented in a study of cytomegalovirus exposure and HLA in healthy donors. CDR1 and CDR2 (germline): SQVTM, ANQGSEA. The CDR3 is 10 amino acids. V gave up 7 bases and J gave up 6 bases, with 10 bases separating them. Use of 60 Vbeta and 13 Jbeta primers characterized the PCR. The protocol was immunoSEQ multiplex PCR, while the TCRdb copy is restricted to in-frame clones and leaves out a portion. This repertoire includes 93,000 or so clones. The TCR was taken from a man aged 40-49 years in good health and CMV-seronegative. Sequencing was carried out using PBMCs. The rearrangement joins TRBV29-1 to TRBJ2-7; D not resolved. The CDR3 coding sequence is TGCAGCGCCGGAGTGGGCGAGCAGTACTTC. Translation: CSAGVGEQYF.